What follows is one T cell receptor beta chain and its context. Its cognate antigen is unknown. This record belongs to a study of cytomegalovirus exposure and HLA in healthy donors. Overall study findings and caveats: While the bulk of TCR sequences proved rare, some public TCRs turned up in many donors.

Some clones are missing from TCRdb's copy, which holds only in-frame ones; the method was immunoSEQ multiplex PCR. The data show more than 80,000 clones, roughly nine tenths seen once. CDR1 is SGHAT and CDR2 is FQNNGV in the germline V gene. The CDR3 has 17 amino acids. V dropped 4 bases and J dropped 6 bases, with 24 bases sitting between them. This chain connects TRBV11-2 to TRBJ1-2; D possibly corresponds to TRBD1 (6 bases). The sample was PBMCs. The TCR sequence derives from a woman aged 18-35 years in good health and CMV-seropositive. The CDR3 region is CASSYPTGTSSGDGYTF. The CDR3 nucleotides read TGTGCCAGCAGCTACCCCACCGGGACATCCTCCGGGGATGGCTACACCTTC. The complete variable domain, with remaining parts taken from reference TRBV11-2 and TRBJ1-2, reads EAGVAQSPRYKIIEKRQSVAFWCNPISGHATLYWYQQILGQGPKLLIQFQNNGVVDDSQLPKDRFSAERLKGVDSTLKIQPAKLEDSAVYLCASSYPTGTSSGDGYTFGSGTRLTVV.